In this sample, the clone carrying this T cell receptor beta chain turned up a few times. Its antigen is not identified. This entry comes from a study of T cells after yellow fever vaccination. The overall study: SMART-Seq v4 Ultra Low Input served to prepare low-cell-number fractions. Study-wide results and limits: Post-booster reappearance was seen for most primary-vaccination clones (96% CD4, around 88% CD8). Researchers cautioned that FACS-sorted repertoires could harbor abundant clonotypes contaminating from the bulk population.

From the 5' RACE reads, TCRdb called clonotypes with MiXCR, one entry per CDR3 protein. The sample carries fewer than 400,000 distinct CDR3 sequences, 6.2% recorded once. This CDR3 has 11 residues. Trimming removed 5 bases from V and 11 bases from J; junction bases left unmatched: 3. Germline V gene data show CDR1 as MNHEY and CDR2 as SVGEGT. The chain links TRBV6-2 or TRBV6-3 to TRBJ2-1, with 7 bases lining up with TRBD2. The sequenced sample was PBMCs, obtained 5 days after the yellow fever booster vaccination. The source is a man aged 30 to 39 who received the YFV17D yellow fever vaccine. In DNA, the CDR3 is TGTGCCAGCAGTCTAGCGGCCCAGCAGTTCTTC. Its translation: CASSLAAQQFF.